These 22 T cell receptor beta chains share one sample of origin, sequenced in a study of shared clonotypes between healthy human individuals. The method was immunoSEQ multiplex PCR; TCRdb's version includes in-frame clones alone and lacks a portion of them. The sample lists over a million clones; under 80% were seen once. The source material was memory CD4+ T cells sorted from blood. Subset noted: CD45RA-negative fraction. Receptor source: a man aged 18 to 30 in good health.

This chain connects TRBV27 to TRBJ1-2; D unclear. The CDR3 spans 15 residues. Trimming left V 0 bases short and J 4 bases short, with 12 bases between. Germline CDR1 and CDR2: MNHEY and SMNVEV (reference sequence). CDR3 bases: TGTGCCAGCAGTTTATCGGGCCAAATTGGCTATGGCTACACCTTC. Its translation is CASSLSGQIGYGYTF.

On this clone itself: This CDR3 is also generated by other DNA sequences in the sample. The rearrangement links TRBV11-2 to TRBJ2-5, with 10 bases identical to TRBD1. Germline V gives CDR1 SGHAT, CDR2 FQNNGV. The CDR3 contains 14 residues. Unmatched junction bases numbered 4, after V lost 5 bases and J lost 4 bases. CDR3 residues: CASSRQGAGETQYF. CDR3 bases: TGTGCCAGCAGCCGACAGGGGGCGGGAGAGACCCAGTACTTC.

The chain links TRBV5-1 to TRBJ2-7; either TRBD1 or TRBD2 may supply D (5 bases each). Trimming stripped 2 bases from V and 4 bases from J, with 13 bases between. This CDR3 is built from 14 residues. Germline V gene sequence: CDR1 SGHRS, CDR2 YFSETQ. In DNA, the CDR3 is TGCGCCAGCAGCTTAGAGGGGCGCAGATACGAGCAGTACTTC. Translated: CASSLEGRRYEQYF.

This chain uses TRBV18 with TRBJ2-7, with D tentatively TRBD2 (6 bases). The CDR3 covers 15 residues. V lost 2 bases and J lost 4, with 15 bases in between. The germline CDR1 and CDR2 sequences are KGHSH and LQKENI. CDR3 in DNA: TGTGCCAGCTCACCAATGAGTCTAGCGAAGTACGAGCAGTACTTC. Protein sequence: CASSPMSLAKYEQYF.

The rearrangement links TRBV7-6 to TRBJ2-5; the match to TRBD2 covers 7 bases. The CDR3 contains 16 residues. Trimming took 5 bases from V and 2 from J; bases not matched to a gene: 11. Germline values: CDR1 SGHVS, CDR2 FNYEAQ. In DNA form, the CDR3 reads TGTGCCAGCAGCCCCCGCGCCGCTAGCGGACAAGAGACCCAGTACTTC. This sequence encodes CASSPRAASGQETQYF.

The DNA of the CDR3 is TGTGCCAGCAGTTTAAACAGGGAGGACTATGGCTACACCTTC. It translates to CASSLNREDYGYTF. The J gene is TRBJ1-2, the V gene TRBV28, with TRBD1 as a possible D gene (6 bases). The CDR3 runs 14 residues. V was pared by 2 bases and J by 3 bases, with 10 bases between. Germline CDR1 reads MDHEN; CDR2 reads SYDVKM.

This chain's CDR3 is CASSLAGLGETQYF. The CDR3 bases are TGCGCCAGCAGCCTTGCTGGCCTCGGGGAGACCCAGTACTTC. This sequence joins TRBV5-1 and TRBJ2-5; D remains ambiguous. This CDR3 region has 14 residues. Trimming removed 4 bases at V and 5 bases at J, with 15 bases between. CDR1 and CDR2 from the germline V gene are SGHRS and YFSETQ.

The chain carries TRBV4-3 and TRBJ2-3; 9 nucleotides agree with TRBD2. The CDR3 sequence is 15 residues long. After removal of 0 bases from V and 7 bases from J, the junction contained 5 bases not matched to a gene. Germline V gene sequence: CDR1 LGHNA, CDR2 YSLEER. The CDR3 reads CASSQENSGRNTQYF. Written as DNA, the CDR3 is TGCGCCAGCAGCCAAGAAAATAGCGGGAGAAATACGCAGTATTTT.

The V and J genes are TRBV19 and TRBJ1-1; D gene uncertain. The CDR3 is 14 amino acids. Germline V gene sequence: CDR1 LNHDA, CDR2 SQIVND (reference sequence). Deletions cut 4 bases from V and 1 base from J, with 10 bases between. The CDR3 DNA reads as TGTGCCAGTAGTAGATTAACAGCGAACACTGAAGCTTTCTTT. This encodes CASSRLTANTEAFF.

The chain joins TRBV5-1 to TRBJ1-4; TRBD1 agrees at 7 bases. CDR3 length: 14 amino acids. Germline V CDR1 and CDR2: SGHRS, YFSETQ. J gave up 5 bases and V 4 bases, and 5 bases lay outside the gene matches. The CDR3 is CASSIGTENEKLFF. CDR3 nucleotides: TGCGCCAGCAGCATCGGGACAGAAAATGAAAAACTGTTTTTT.

This rearrangement joins TRBV11-2 to TRBJ2-7, with 9 nucleotides matching TRBD1. V lost 6 bases and J lost 10; bases outside the gene matches: 10. Per the germline V gene, CDR1 is SGHAT and CDR2 is FQNNGV. The CDR3 spans 13 residues. The CDR3 loop is CASSPAWDREQYF. CDR3 in DNA: TGTGCCAGCAGTCCGGCCTGGGACAGGGAACAGTACTTC.

This clone has only one observation. CDR3 sequence (DNA): TGCGCCAGCAGCGGCCCTCTGGGGACTGCAGATACGCAGTATTTT. This sequence encodes CASSGPLGTADTQYF. The chain carries TRBV5-1 and TRBJ2-3; TRBD2 might be the D (6 bases). V lost 4 bases and J lost 4, with 16 bases in between. The germline CDR1 and CDR2 sequences are SGHRS and YFSETQ. The length of the CDR3 is 15 residues.

The rearrangement links TRBV19 to TRBJ1-6, with D possibly matching TRBD1 (5 bases). V lost 2 bases to trimming and J lost 10 bases, with 12 bases between them. Germline lookup yields CDR1 LNHDA and CDR2 SQIVND (reference sequence). The CDR3 is 14 amino acids. The CDR3 region is CASSILAGNSPLHF. The CDR3 DNA sequence: TGTGCCAGTAGTATATTGGCAGGGAACTCACCCCTCCACTTT.

CDR3 residues: CASSYGGFQETQYF. The CDR3 coding sequence is TGTGCCAGCAGTTACGGTGGGTTTCAAGAGACCCAGTACTTC. The chain recombines TRBV6-5 with TRBJ2-5; no definite D call. The CDR3 sequence is 14 residues long. Germline V gene data show CDR1 as MNHEY and CDR2 as SVGAGI. V shed 2 bases and J shed 2 bases, with 9 bases lying between them.

J is TRBJ2-5 and V is TRBV13; no clear D. Germline V lookup: CDR1 PRHDT, CDR2 FYEKMQ (reference sequence). CDR3 length: 14 amino acids. The V gene lost 10 bases and the J gene lost 6 bases, with 21 bases spanning the gap. CDR3 loop: CATGRTSRPQTQYF. The CDR3 DNA is TGTGCCACCGGCAGGACGAGTCGTCCGCAGACCCAGTACTTC.

This clone was seen once. V is TRBV5-4 and J is TRBJ2-1; 9 bases are shared with TRBD2. CDR3 length: 16 residues. Per germline, CDR1 SGHNT and CDR2 YYREEE (reference sequence). V shed 9 bases, J shed 3 bases, and the junction held 13 bases outside the gene matches. CDR3 region: CATSPGGREGYNEQFF. For the CDR3, the DNA is TGTGCCACCTCGCCCGGTGGGCGGGAGGGCTACAATGAGCAGTTCTTC.

Remarks on this clone: Other DNA sequences in this sample translate to the same CDR3. The DNA for the CDR3 is TGTGCCAGCAGCTTGCAGTTGAACACTGAAGCTTTCTTT. The encoded protein is CASSLQLNTEAFF. The chain links TRBV5-4 to TRBJ1-1; D unclear. The length of the CDR3 is 13 residues. V dropped 1 base and J dropped 0 bases, with 4 bases sitting between them. The germline V gene encodes CDR1 SGHNT and CDR2 YYREEE (reference sequence).

The chain is built from TRBV18 and TRBJ1-2, with D perhaps matching TRBD1 (6 bases). V was trimmed by 1 base and J by 5 bases, leaving 11 bases between them. The CDR3 sequence is 14 residues long. Germline CDR1 is KGHSH and CDR2 is LQKENI. The CDR3 bases are TGTGCCAGCTCACCACGACAGGACTTATATGGCTACACCTTC. Protein product: CASSPRQDLYGYTF. The variable domain in full, completed from reference TRBV18 and TRBJ1-2, reads NAGVMQNPRHLVRRRGQEARLRCSPMKGHSHVYWYRQLPEEGLKFMVYLQKENIIDESGMPKERFSAEFPKEGPSILRIQQVVRGDSAAYFCASSPRQDLYGYTFGSGTRLTVV.

Regarding this clone: Since a much larger clone is just one base distant, this may be a read error. The chain uses TRBV28 and TRBJ1-5; 8 nucleotides match TRBD1. The germline CDR1 and CDR2 sequences are MDHEN and SYDVKM. The CDR3 runs 15 residues. V was clipped by 5 bases and J by 6 bases; unmatched bases: 9. CDR3 sequence: CASSRIPGQVQPQHF. CDR3 DNA sequence: TGTGCCAGCAGTCGAATCCCGGGACAGGTTCAGCCCCAGCATTTT.

The chain joins TRBV27 to TRBJ2-7; tentatively, D is TRBD1 (6 bases). The germline gives CDR1 MNHEY, CDR2 SMNVEV (reference sequence). The CDR3 is 14 residues long. Trimming shortened V by 5 bases and J by 3 bases, and 14 bases separated the two germline ends. As DNA, the CDR3 is TGTGCCAGCAGTCCAAGACAGGACCGCTACGAGCAGTACTTC. Protein sequence: CASSPRQDRYEQYF.

This clone has only a few counts. The genes are TRBV18 and TRBJ1-6; D gene uncertain. The CDR3 totals 15 residues. CDR1 is KGHSH, CDR2 LQKENI, per germline. V lost 2 bases and J 7 bases, leaving 12 bases between the germline ends. The CDR3, as DNA: TGTGCCAGCTCACCAGGGATAGGCGAGAATTCACCCCTCCACTTT. Its translation: CASSPGIGENSPLHF.

There are a few counts of this clone. V is TRBV5-1 and J is TRBJ1-2; no firm D call. The CDR3 extends over 13 amino acids. The V and J ends lost 1 base and 2 bases respectively, with 6 bases between them. Germline V gene sequence: CDR1 SGHRS, CDR2 YFSETQ. The CDR3 sequence is CASSLSTNYGYTF. Written as DNA, the CDR3 is TGCGCCAGCAGCTTGTCCACAAACTATGGCTACACCTTC.